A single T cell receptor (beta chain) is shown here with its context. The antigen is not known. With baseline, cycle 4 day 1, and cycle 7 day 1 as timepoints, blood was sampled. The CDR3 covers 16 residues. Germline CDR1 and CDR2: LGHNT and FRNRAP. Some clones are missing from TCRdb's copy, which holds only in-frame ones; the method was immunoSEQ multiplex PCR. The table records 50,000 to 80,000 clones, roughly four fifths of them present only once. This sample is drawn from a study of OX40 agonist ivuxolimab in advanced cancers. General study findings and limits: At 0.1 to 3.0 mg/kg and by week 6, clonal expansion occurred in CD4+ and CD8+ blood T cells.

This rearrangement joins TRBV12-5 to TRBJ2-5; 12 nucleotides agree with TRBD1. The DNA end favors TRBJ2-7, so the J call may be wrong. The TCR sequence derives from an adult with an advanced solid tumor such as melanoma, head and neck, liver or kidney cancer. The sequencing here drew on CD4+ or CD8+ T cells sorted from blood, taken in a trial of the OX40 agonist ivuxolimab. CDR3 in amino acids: CASGLVRGQGAHEQYF. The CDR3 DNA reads TGTGCTAGTGGTTTGGTACGGGGACAGGGGGCCCACGAGCAGTACTTC.